The rows below give T cell receptor beta chains drawn from one sample of a study of T-cell memory formation after mild COVID-19. TCRdb passed the 5' RACE reads through MiXCR, listing each CDR3 protein once. The sample has just under 150,000 distinct CDR3 sequences, 15% to 20% seen once. Specimen: PBMCs or a T cell subset sorted from them (not recorded which). Receptor source: an adult woman who had mild COVID-19 (a few samples of this study predate the infection). Cell type and time point are not known. Each CDR3 is given with its conserved first and last residue. The D gene is left open where the match is weak. Size tells how often a clone was seen (once, few, many) or the class of an expanded clone, and some rows leave it out.

abundance,d_gene,v_gene,j_gene,CDR3aa,CDR3nt
-,TRBD1,TRBV12-3/TRBV12-4,TRBJ2-5,CASSGTGGSSETQYF,TGTGCCAGCAGTGGGACAGGGGGCTCGTCGGAGACCCAGTACTTC
few,-,TRBV24-1,TRBJ2-1,CATSDGTYNEQFF,TGTGCCACCAGTGATGGGACTTACAATGAGCAGTTCTTC
-,-,TRBV30,TRBJ2-5,CAWSTGQETQYF,TGTGCCTGGAGTACCGGGCAAGAGACCCAGTACTTC
-,TRBD2,TRBV20-1,TRBJ2-2,CSARDQRAGGYGELFF,TGCAGTGCTAGAGATCAGAGAGCGGGAGGGTACGGGGAGCTGTTTTTT
few,TRBD1,TRBV7-9,TRBJ2-7,CASSLLTGGTGGHEQYF,TGTGCCAGCAGCTTACTCACCGGCGGGACAGGGGGACACGAGCAGTACTTC
-,TRBD2,TRBV7-2,TRBJ2-1,CASSAQREVGEQFF,TGTGCCAGCAGCGCTCAGCGGGAGGTGGGTGAGCAGTTCTTC
few,-,TRBV7-8,TRBJ2-3,CASSLGGLPPGTDTQYF,TGTGCCAGCAGCTTAGGAGGACTTCCACCGGGCACAGATACGCAGTATTTT
-,TRBD2,TRBV28,TRBJ2-2,CASSLFGGRSTGELFF,TGTGCCAGCAGTTTATTTGGCGGGAGGAGCACCGGGGAGCTGTTTTTT
-,-,TRBV13,TRBJ2-7,CASSTRSEQYF,TGTGCCAGCAGCACACGTTCCGAGCAGTACTTC
-,-,TRBV7-2,TRBJ1-2,CASKSAGLYGYTF,TGTGCCAGCAAGTCGGCAGGCCTCTATGGCTACACCTTC
few,TRBD2,TRBV3-1,TRBJ2-4,CASSQGTSGAGGNIQYF,TGTGCCAGCAGCCAAGGGACTAGCGGGGCCGGGGGAAACATTCAGTACTTC
-,-,TRBV21-1,TRBJ2-7,CASSKCRGPYEQYF,TGTGCCAGCAGCAAATGCCGGGGGCCCTACGAGCAGTACTTC
few,-,TRBV5-1,TRBJ2-5,CASSLVGDIQETQYF,TGCGCCAGCAGCTTGGTGGGGGATATACAAGAGACCCAGTACTTC
many,TRBD2,TRBV12-3/TRBV12-4,TRBJ2-7,CASSLRTSGRGPSYEQYF,TGTGCCAGCAGCTTACGGACTAGCGGGAGAGGCCCCTCCTACGAGCAGTACTTC
few,-,TRBV23-1,TRBJ1-2,CASSRPGVEANYGYTF,TGCGCCAGCAGTCGTCCAGGGGTAGAAGCTAACTATGGCTACACCTTC
-,TRBD1,TRBV3-1,TRBJ2-1,CASSPGGFSYNEQFF,TGTGCCAGCAGCCCAGGGGGTTTCTCCTACAATGAGCAGTTCTTC
few,-,TRBV5-4,TRBJ2-5,CASSFSGQETQYF,TGTGCCAGCAGCTTCTCCGGACAAGAGACCCAGTACTTC
few,-,TRBV5-1,TRBJ2-3,CASSRGGGTDTQYF,TGCGCCAGCAGCAGGGGCGGGGGCACAGATACGCAGTATTTT
few,-,TRBV7-8,TRBJ2-1,CASSLRRLVGNEQFF,TGTGCCAGCAGCTTACGACGACTAGTCGGCAATGAGCAGTTCTTC
-,TRBD1,TRBV7-9,TRBJ2-7,CASSLKPGQGTDEQYF,TGTGCCAGCAGCTTAAAGCCGGGACAGGGCACGGACGAGCAGTACTTC
-,-,TRBV19,TRBJ1-5,CASSRGSNQPQHF,TGTGCCAGTAGCCGAGGAAGCAATCAGCCCCAGCATTTT
few,TRBD1,TRBV3-1,TRBJ1-6,CASTPRDRANSPLHF,TGTGCCAGCACCCCCCGGGACAGGGCTAATTCACCCCTCCACTTT
few,-,TRBV5-6,TRBJ2-7,CASSLAVREQYF,TGTGCCAGCAGCTTGGCTGTCCGCGAGCAGTACTTC
-,-,TRBV3-1,TRBJ1-5,CASSQGFPGYQPQHF,TGTGCCAGCAGCCAAGGCTTTCCGGGGTATCAGCCCCAGCATTTT
-,-,TRBV19,TRBJ2-3,CASSILQGSSTDTQYF,TGTGCCAGTAGTATACTACAGGGATCTAGCACAGATACGCAGTATTTT
-,-,TRBV2,TRBJ2-1,CATRGNSYNEQFF,TGTGCCACCCGAGGGAATTCCTACAATGAGCAGTTCTTC
-,TRBD2,TRBV3-1,TRBJ2-3,CASSPSSGSTDTQYF,TGTGCCAGCAGCCCGTCTAGCGGGAGCACAGATACGCAGTATTTT
few,TRBD1,TRBV28,TRBJ2-7,CASSRTGTASYEQYF,TGTGCCAGCAGCAGAACCGGGACAGCTTCCTACGAGCAGTACTTC
-,-,TRBV6-5,TRBJ1-5,CASSLQGEPQHF,TGTGCCAGCAGTCTACAGGGAGAGCCCCAGCATTTT
few,TRBD1,TRBV30,TRBJ1-1,CAWSSGTGGASRTFF,TGTGCCTGGAGCTCCGGGACAGGGGGCGCGAGTAGAACTTTCTTT
few,-,TRBV7-9,TRBJ1-1,CASSLVSDTEAFF,TGTGCCAGCAGCTTGGTTTCGGACACTGAAGCTTTCTTT
few,TRBD2,TRBV5-6,TRBJ2-3,CASKKAGGRTDTQYF,TGTGCCAGTAAGAAGGCGGGGGGACGCACAGATACGCAGTATTTT
-,TRBD2,TRBV29-1,TRBJ2-7,CSATSSITYEQYF,TGCAGCGCGACTAGCTCAATTACCTACGAGCAGTACTTC
-,-,TRBV5-1,TRBJ1-1,CASSLREGLEAFF,TGCGCCAGCAGCTTGCGTGAGGGACTTGAAGCTTTCTTT
-,TRBD1,TRBV12-3/TRBV12-4,TRBJ2-5,CASRKRQGGETQYF,TGTGCCAGCAGAAAAAGACAGGGGGGAGAGACCCAGTACTTC
-,TRBD1,TRBV6-5,TRBJ2-1,CASSGTGTGRARGDNEQFF,TGTGCCAGCAGTGGAACCGGGACAGGGCGCGCCCGGGGGGACAATGAGCAGTTCTTC
few,-,TRBV13,TRBJ2-7,CASSLPRRGTHYEQYF,TGTGCCAGCAGCCTCCCGCGGAGGGGAACTCACTACGAGCAGTACTTC
few,-,TRBV7-9,TRBJ1-2,CASSPLSRGVYGYTF,TGTGCCAGCAGCCCTCTCTCGCGGGGCGTCTATGGCTACACCTTC
few,-,TRBV6-2/TRBV6-3,TRBJ1-2,CASSRGLYGYTF,TGTGCCAGCAGTCGGGGACTCTATGGCTACACCTTC
-,TRBD1,TRBV4-1,TRBJ1-5,CASSQAGTADNQPQHF,TGCGCCAGCAGCCAAGCCGGGACAGCAGACAATCAGCCCCAGCATTTT
-,-,TRBV7-2,TRBJ2-5,CASSFGDWQETQYF,TGTGCCAGCAGCTTTGGTGACTGGCAAGAGACCCAGTACTTC
many,TRBD2,TRBV6-2/TRBV6-3,TRBJ2-7,CASNPSGSKSYEQYF,TGTGCCAGCAACCCGAGCGGGAGTAAATCCTACGAGCAGTACTTC